The source of this T cell receptor (beta chain) is a study of T cells in Graves' hyperthyroidism and ophthalmopathy. TCR beta CDR3 region amplification was performed from RNA transcripts. HTBI primers drove first-round RT-PCR of the TCR CDR3. Using its own MiXCR run on the multiplex PCR reads, TCRdb lists one record per CDR3 protein. The data show some 500,000 distinct CDR3 sequences, roughly 14% seen once. This clonotype was counted a few times. What it binds is unknown. Trimming took off 1 base at V and 3 bases at J, with 6 bases between the two ends. The germline CDR1 and CDR2 sequences are LGHDT and YNNKEL (reference sequence). The CDR3 has 14 residues. Whole-study findings and limits: Most thyroid clonotypes with frequency above 0.001 were detected in blood.

Input material: blood. V gene TRBV3-1 combines with J gene TRBJ2-2; D uncertain. The sequence derives from a woman aged 18-35 years with Graves' hyperthyroidism. CDR3 residues: CASSQVGYTGELFF. The DNA of the CDR3 is TGTGCCAGCAGCCAAGTGGGATACACCGGGGAGCTGTTTTTT. The whole variable domain, remainder taken from reference TRBV3-1 and TRBJ2-2, is DTAVSQTPKYLVTQMGNDKSIKCEQNLGHDTMYWYKQDSKKFLKIMFSYNNKELIINETVPNRFSPKSPDKAHLNLHINSLELGDSAVYFCASSQVGYTGELFFGEGSRLTVL.